Shown below are 22 T cell receptor beta chains from a single sample sequenced in a study of cytomegalovirus exposure and HLA in healthy donors. The primer mix had 60 Vbeta and 13 Jbeta primers. This table comes from immunoSEQ multiplex PCR, and its TCRdb copy is limited to in-frame clones, with some not included. The sample carries some 130,000 clones, 76% recorded once. Sequenced input: PBMCs. These receptor sequences come from a man aged 35-49 years in good health and CMV-seronegative.

The chain links TRBV28 to TRBJ1-1; D unresolved. The germline V gene has CDR1 MDHEN and CDR2 SYDVKM. The CDR3 extends over 12 amino acids. V was shortened by 6 bases and J by 1 base, with 6 bases between the two germline ends. The chain's CDR3 is CASRAENTEAFF. CDR3 nucleotide sequence: TGTGCCAGCAGGGCGGAGAACACTGAAGCTTTCTTT. Together with reference TRBV28 and TRBJ1-1, the CDR3 gives the full variable domain: DVKVTQSSRYLVKRTGEKVFLECVQDMDHENMFWYRQDPGLGLRLIYFSYDVKMKEKGDIPEGYSVSREKKERFSLILESASTNQTSMYLCASRAENTEAFFGQGTRLTVV.

The rearrangement joins TRBV5-4 to TRBJ1-2; 7 bases agree with TRBD1. CDR1 SGHNT and CDR2 YYREEE come from the germline V gene (reference sequence). The CDR3 contains 14 residues. After removal of 4 bases from V and 4 bases from J, the junction contained 7 bases not matched to a gene. CDR3 DNA: TGTGCCAGCAGCCGGGTCGAGGGGGCCTATGGCTACACCTTC. This encodes CASSRVEGAYGYTF.

The chain recombines TRBV30 with TRBJ1-6; D is uncertain. CDR3 size: 18 residues. Germline V lookup: CDR1 GTSNPN, CDR2 SVGIG (reference sequence). Trimming left V 1 base short and J 1 base short, with 17 bases between. The CDR3 DNA reads as TGTGCCTGGAGTGACGCGGGCGGGGTTAGTTCCTATAATTCACCCCTCCACTTT. Translated, it gives CAWSDAGGVSSYNSPLHF.

This chain connects TRBV4-3 to TRBJ2-7; 10 nucleotides agree with TRBD1. The CDR3 covers 14 residues. Germline trimming cut 4 bases from V and 5 bases from J; bases unmatched to any gene: 5. Germline V gene sequence: CDR1 LGHNA, CDR2 YSLEER. In nucleotides, the CDR3 is TGCGCCAGCAGCCCGGGACAGGGGCTTGACGAGCAGTACTTC. Residues: CASSPGQGLDEQYF.

The chain couples TRBV6-5 to TRBJ1-1; possibly TRBD1 for D (6 bases). The CDR3 runs to 13 residues. V was pared by 6 bases and J by 4 bases, with 12 bases between. The V gene's germline CDR1 is MNHEY and CDR2 SVGAGI. The CDR3 spells CASRFGQTTEAFF. The DNA of the CDR3 is TGTGCCAGCAGATTCGGACAGACCACTGAAGCTTTCTTT.

This chain connects TRBV7-9 to TRBJ1-1, with D tentatively TRBD1 (6 bases). Germline CDR1 reads SEHNR; CDR2 reads FQNEAQ (reference sequence). The CDR3 has 15 residues. V lost 1 base and J 2 bases, leaving 11 bases between the germline ends. The CDR3 loop reads CASSLGGGANTEAFF. CDR3 in DNA: TGTGCCAGCAGCTTAGGAGGGGGGGCAAACACTGAAGCTTTCTTT.

The V call is TRBV2, the J call TRBJ1-4; 10 bases map to TRBD1. CDR1 is SNHLY and CDR2 is FYNNEI in the germline V gene. With V trimmed by 6 bases and J by 8 bases, 3 bases remained unmatched. The length of the CDR3 is 13 residues. DNA of the CDR3: TGTGCCAGCAGCCGGGACAGGGGCGAAAAACTGTTTTTT. Amino acid sequence: CASSRDRGEKLFF.

This clone has just a few counts. The rearrangement uses TRBV6-6 and TRBJ1-2, with 7 bases matching TRBD1. V shed 3 bases and J 8 bases; nucleotides not matched to a gene: 12. CDR3 length: 15 residues. Looked up from germline, CDR1 is MNHNY and CDR2 is SVGAGI (reference sequence). The CDR3 region is CASSYGARQGEGYTF. The CDR3 nucleotides are TGTGCCAGCAGTTATGGGGCGCGACAGGGAGAGGGCTACACCTTC.

This sequence joins TRBV19 and TRBJ1-5; a weak D match, TRBD1 (6 bases). Germline V CDR1 and CDR2: LNHDA, SQIVND (reference sequence). This CDR3 is 18 amino acids long. The V end was cut by 3 bases, the J end by 8 bases, with 26 bases between. In nucleotides, the CDR3 is TGTGCCAGTAGTATGTACTCCGGGGGGCACGGAGAAGGGGAGCCCCAGCATTTT. Protein product: CASSMYSGGHGEGEPQHF.

The gene calls are TRBV6-1 and TRBJ2-1, with 10 positions matching TRBD2. CDR3 length equals 15 residues. The germline gives CDR1 MNHNS, CDR2 SASEGT. J gave up 7 bases and V 4 bases, and 7 bases lay outside the gene matches. The CDR3 spells CASSGGTSGANEQFF. The CDR3 DNA reads TGTGCCAGCAGTGGGGGAACTAGCGGGGCGAATGAGCAGTTCTTC.

The CDR3 sequence: CASSPAGTANTEAFF. The CDR3 DNA reads as TGCGCCAGCAGCCCCGCCGGGACAGCGAACACTGAAGCTTTCTTT. V gene TRBV5-1 combines with J gene TRBJ1-1; 7 positions agree with TRBD1. J gave up 1 base and V 4 bases, and 7 bases lay outside the gene matches. The CDR3 has 15 residues. The germline CDR1 and CDR2 sequences are SGHRS and YFSETQ.

This chain connects TRBV13 to TRBJ2-3, with 11 bases lining up with TRBD2. Losses at the gene ends were 3 bases for V and 1 base for J; bases not matched to a gene: 9. Looked up from germline, CDR1 is PRHDT and CDR2 is FYEKMQ (reference sequence). The CDR3 contains 18 residues. The CDR3 reads CASSLRVLAGVGTDTQYF. Written as DNA, the CDR3 is TGTGCCAGCAGCTTGAGAGTACTAGCGGGAGTTGGCACAGATACGCAGTATTTT.

This clone was seen only a few times. The chain combines TRBV30 with TRBJ2-5, with 9 positions matching TRBD2. V lost 3 bases and J lost 3; bases outside the gene matches: 8. This CDR3 is 15 amino acids long. The germline gives CDR1 GTSNPN, CDR2 SVGIG (reference sequence). The CDR3 DNA is TGTGCCTGGAGCTTTGGGGCGGGAGGGAAAGAGACCCAGTACTTC. It encodes CAWSFGAGGKETQYF. The full variable domain, rest sourced from reference TRBV30 and TRBJ2-5, is SQTIHQWPATLVQPVGSPLSLECTVEGTSNPNLYWYRQAAGRGLQLLFYSVGIGQISSEVPQNLSASRPQDRQFILSSKKLLLSDSGFYLCAWSFGAGGKETQYFGPGTRLLVL.

This chain joins TRBV9 and TRBJ2-3, with D possibly being TRBD2 (5 bases). The germline V and J ends were trimmed by 1 base and 2 bases, with 11 bases remaining between them. Germline V gene sequence: CDR1 SGDLS, CDR2 YYNGEE. The CDR3 covers 15 residues. The CDR3 DNA follows: TGTGCCAGCAGCGTAAGCTCCCGGGACACAGATACGCAGTATTTT. It translates to CASSVSSRDTDTQYF.

J is TRBJ1-4 and V is TRBV6-1; D is perhaps TRBD1 (5 bases). With 8 bases removed from V and 11 bases from J, the gap between germline ends came to 18 bases. This CDR3 is built from 13 residues. Germline values: CDR1 MNHNS, CDR2 SASEGT. DNA for the CDR3: TGTGCCAGCGAGGAGCAGGGACTATCCAAACTGTTTTTT. Translated: CASEEQGLSKLFF.

The chain is built from TRBV7-2 and TRBJ2-5; 7 bases align to TRBD1. The CDR3 sequence is 14 residues long. CDR1 and CDR2 from the germline V gene are SGHTA and FQGNSA. Trimming removed 5 bases from V and 4 bases from J; junction bases left unmatched: 7. The chain's CDR3 is CASSARQGRETQYF. The CDR3 DNA follows: TGTGCCAGCAGCGCCAGACAGGGACGAGAGACCCAGTACTTC.

The chain couples TRBV6-1 to TRBJ2-1, with TRBD1 matching over 9 bases. From germline, CDR1 is MNHNS and CDR2 SASEGT. The ends lost 4 bases at V and 4 bases at J; junction bases unmatched: 2. This CDR3 comprises 14 residues. The CDR3 DNA is TGTGCCAGCAGTGCTGGACAGGGGTACAATGAGCAGTTCTTC. It translates to CASSAGQGYNEQFF.

V gene TRBV5-1 combines with J gene TRBJ2-5; D is ambiguous. This CDR3 is 13 amino acids long. Germline CDR1 SGHRS, CDR2 YFSETQ. Trimming pared 0 bases from V and 5 bases from J, leaving 8 bases between. For the CDR3, the DNA is TGCGCCAGCAGCTTGGATAGTTGGGAGACCCAGTACTTC. It encodes CASSLDSWETQYF.

The genes are TRBV29-1 and TRBJ2-7; perhaps TRBD2 as D (5 bases). This CDR3 contains 11 residues. Germline values: CDR1 SQVTM, CDR2 ANQGSEA. V was trimmed by 6 bases and J by 3 bases, leaving 9 bases between them. The CDR3 is CSVADYYEQYF. CDR3 bases: TGCAGCGTAGCAGACTACTACGAGCAGTACTTC.

The V and J genes are TRBV6-5 and TRBJ2-1; 9 bases agree with TRBD1. The CDR3 totals 15 residues. The junction had 5 bases not matched to a gene; V was cut back by 2 bases and J by 6 bases. Germline V CDR1 and CDR2: MNHEY, SVGAGI. In DNA form, the CDR3 reads TGTGCCAGCAGTTACAAGGGACAGGGAATCAATGAGCAGTTCTTC. Protein sequence: CASSYKGQGINEQFF.

This clone was seen a handful of times. Here the CDR3 reads CAWRTVNQETQYF. The CDR3 nucleotides read TGTGCCTGGAGGACAGTCAACCAAGAGACCCAGTACTTC. This chain connects TRBV30 to TRBJ2-5, with a weak D call TRBD1 (5 bases). This CDR3 has 13 amino acids. Germline V gene sequence: CDR1 GTSNPN, CDR2 SVGIG (reference sequence). Trimming removed 3 bases at V and 0 bases at J, with 8 bases between.

CDR3 region: CASSLVGGSGANVLTF. CDR3 coding DNA: TGTGCCAGCAGCTTAGTGGGAGGGAGTGGGGCCAACGTCCTGACTTTC. The V call is TRBV7-2, the J call TRBJ2-6, with 7 positions matching TRBD2. From germline, CDR1 is SGHTA and CDR2 FQGNSA. This CDR3 has 16 amino acids. V was pared by 1 base and J by 3 bases, with 3 bases of the junction left unmatched.